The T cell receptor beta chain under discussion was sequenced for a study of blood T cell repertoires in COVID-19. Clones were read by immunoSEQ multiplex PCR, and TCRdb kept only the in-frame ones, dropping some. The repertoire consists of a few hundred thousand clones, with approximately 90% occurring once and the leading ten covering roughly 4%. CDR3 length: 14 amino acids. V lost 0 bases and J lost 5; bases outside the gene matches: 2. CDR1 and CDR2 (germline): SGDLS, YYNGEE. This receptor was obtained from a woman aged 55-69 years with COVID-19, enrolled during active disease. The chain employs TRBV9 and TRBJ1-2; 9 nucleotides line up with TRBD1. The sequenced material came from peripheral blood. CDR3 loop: CASSVDRGPYGYTF. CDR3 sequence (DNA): TGTGCCAGCAGCGTAGACAGGGGGCCTTATGGCTACACCTTC. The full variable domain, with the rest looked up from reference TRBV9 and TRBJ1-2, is DSGVTQTPKHLITATGQRVTLRCSPRSGDLSVYWYQQSLDQGLQFLIQYYNGEERAKGNILERFSAQQFPDLHSELNLSSLELGDSALYFCASSVDRGPYGYTFGSGTRLTVV.